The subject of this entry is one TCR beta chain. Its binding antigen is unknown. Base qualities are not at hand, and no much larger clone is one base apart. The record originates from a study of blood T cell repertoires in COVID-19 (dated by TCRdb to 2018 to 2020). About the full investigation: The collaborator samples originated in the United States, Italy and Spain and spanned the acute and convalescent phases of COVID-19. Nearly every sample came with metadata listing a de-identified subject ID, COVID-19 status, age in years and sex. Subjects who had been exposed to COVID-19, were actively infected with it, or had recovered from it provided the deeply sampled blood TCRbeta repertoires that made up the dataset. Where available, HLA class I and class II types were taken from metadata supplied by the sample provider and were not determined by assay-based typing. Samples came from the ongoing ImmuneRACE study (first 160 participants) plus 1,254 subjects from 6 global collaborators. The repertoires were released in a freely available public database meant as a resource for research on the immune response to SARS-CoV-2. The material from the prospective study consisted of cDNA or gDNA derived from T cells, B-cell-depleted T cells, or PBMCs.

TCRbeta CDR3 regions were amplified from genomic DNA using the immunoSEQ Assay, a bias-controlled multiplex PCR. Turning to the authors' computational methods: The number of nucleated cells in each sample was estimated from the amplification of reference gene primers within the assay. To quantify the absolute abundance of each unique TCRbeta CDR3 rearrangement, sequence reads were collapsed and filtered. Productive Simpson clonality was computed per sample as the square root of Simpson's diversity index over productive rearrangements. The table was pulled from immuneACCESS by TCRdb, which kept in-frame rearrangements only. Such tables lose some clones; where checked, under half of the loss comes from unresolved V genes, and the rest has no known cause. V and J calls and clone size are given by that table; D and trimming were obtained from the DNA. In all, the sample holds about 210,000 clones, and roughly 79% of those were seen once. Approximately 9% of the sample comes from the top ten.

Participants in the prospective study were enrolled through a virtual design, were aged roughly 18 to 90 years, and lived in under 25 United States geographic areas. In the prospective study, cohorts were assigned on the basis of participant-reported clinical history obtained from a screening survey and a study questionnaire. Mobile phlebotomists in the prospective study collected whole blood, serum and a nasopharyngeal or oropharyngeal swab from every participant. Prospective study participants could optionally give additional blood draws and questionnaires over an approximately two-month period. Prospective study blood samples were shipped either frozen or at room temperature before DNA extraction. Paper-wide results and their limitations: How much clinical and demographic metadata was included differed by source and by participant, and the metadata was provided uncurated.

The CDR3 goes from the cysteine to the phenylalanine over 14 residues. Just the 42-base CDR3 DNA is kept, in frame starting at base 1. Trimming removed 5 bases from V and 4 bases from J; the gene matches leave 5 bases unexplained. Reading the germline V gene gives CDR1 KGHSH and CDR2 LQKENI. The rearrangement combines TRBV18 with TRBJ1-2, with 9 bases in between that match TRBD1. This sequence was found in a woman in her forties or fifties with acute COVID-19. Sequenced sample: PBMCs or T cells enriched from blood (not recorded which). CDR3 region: CASSGDRESYGYTF. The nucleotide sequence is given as TGTGCCAGCTCAGGGGACAGGGAGTCCTATGGCTACACCTTC.